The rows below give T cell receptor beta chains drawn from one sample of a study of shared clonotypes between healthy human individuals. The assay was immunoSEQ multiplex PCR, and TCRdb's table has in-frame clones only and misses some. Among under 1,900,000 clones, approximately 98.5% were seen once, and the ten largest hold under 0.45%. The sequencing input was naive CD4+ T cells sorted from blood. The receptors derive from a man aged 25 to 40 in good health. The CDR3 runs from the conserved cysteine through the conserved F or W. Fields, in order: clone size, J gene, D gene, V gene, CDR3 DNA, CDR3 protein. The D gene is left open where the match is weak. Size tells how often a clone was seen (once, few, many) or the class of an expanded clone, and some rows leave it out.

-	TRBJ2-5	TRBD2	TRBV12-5	TGTGCTAGTGCACGGGATAGCGGGGAGACCCAGTACTTC	CASARDSGETQYF
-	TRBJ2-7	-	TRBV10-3	TGTGCCATCAGGACTTTTACCGGGCCCCCCTACGAGCAGTACTTC	CAIRTFTGPPYEQYF
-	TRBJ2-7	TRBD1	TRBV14	TGTGCCAGCAGACTAACCGGGACAGGAGCTACGAGGCAGTACTTC	CASRLTGTGATRQYF
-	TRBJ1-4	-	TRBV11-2	TGTGCCAGCAGCTTGGGAGGGGCTTTTAATGAAAAACTGTTTTTT	CASSLGGAFNEKLFF
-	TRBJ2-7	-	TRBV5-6	TGTGCCAGCAGCTTGCGGGGTAACTACGAGCAGTACTTC	CASSLRGNYEQYF
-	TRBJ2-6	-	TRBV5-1	TGCGCCAGCAGCTTGACCGGACAGTCTGGGGCCAACGTCCTGACTTTC	CASSLTGQSGANVLTF
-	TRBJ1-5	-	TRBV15	TGTGCCACCAGCAGGTGGCCCGATCAGGTACGAGATCAGCCCCAGCATTTT	CATSRWPDQVRDQPQHF
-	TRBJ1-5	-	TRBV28	TGTGCCAGCACCTGGGGGGATAGGGAGCCCCAGCATTTT	CASTWGDREPQHF
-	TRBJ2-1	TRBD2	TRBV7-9	TGTGCCAGCAGCGTGCTAGCGGGAGGCCTCTACAATGAGCAGTTCTTC	CASSVLAGGLYNEQFF
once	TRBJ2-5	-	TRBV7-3	TGTGCCAGCAGCTTCACGGTCCAAGAGACCCAGTACTTC	CASSFTVQETQYF
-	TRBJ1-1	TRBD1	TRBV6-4	TGTGCCAGCAGTGAGCAGGGGGCGAGTACTGAAGCTTTCTTT	CASSEQGASTEAFF
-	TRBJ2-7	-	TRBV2	TGTGCCAGCAGACAGACTAGTCTGGAGTACTTC	CASRQTSLEYF
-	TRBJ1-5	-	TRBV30	TGTGCCTGGGGGGCCAATCAGCCCCAGCATTTT	CAWGANQPQHF
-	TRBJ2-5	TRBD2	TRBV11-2	TGTGCCAGCTCTCGACTAGCGGGAGTAGAGACCCAGTACTTC	CASSRLAGVETQYF
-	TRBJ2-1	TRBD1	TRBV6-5	TGTGCCAGCAGTTACTTGGGACAGCTAAACAATGAGCAGTTCTTC	CASSYLGQLNNEQFF
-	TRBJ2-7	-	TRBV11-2	TGTGCCAGCAGCCCCCGGGGCCCGGGGGAGCAGTACTTC	CASSPRGPGEQYF
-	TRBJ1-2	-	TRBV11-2	TGTGCCAGCAGCCAACAGCAGGGAGAGGTTGGCTACACCTTC	CASSQQQGEVGYTF
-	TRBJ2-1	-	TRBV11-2	TGTGCCAGCAGCCCTACAAGAGTCGCCTACAATGAGCAGTTCTTC	CASSPTRVAYNEQFF
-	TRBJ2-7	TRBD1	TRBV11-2	TGTGCCAGCAGCCAGACAGGGTTCTACGAGCAGTACTTC	CASSQTGFYEQYF
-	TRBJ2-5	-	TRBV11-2	TGTGCCAGCAGCCTCAATGGGGCCCCCCAAGAGACCCAGTACTTC	CASSLNGAPQETQYF
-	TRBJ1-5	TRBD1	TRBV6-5	TGTGCCAGCAAGGGACAGCCAGGGATCCATCAGCCCCAGCATTTT	CASKGQPGIHQPQHF
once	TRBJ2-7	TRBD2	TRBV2	TGTGCCAGCAGTGGACTAGCGGGAGCTAGCTACGAGCAGTACTTC	CASSGLAGASYEQYF
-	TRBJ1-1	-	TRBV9	TGTGCCAGCAGTAATACAGGGAACACTGAAGCTTTCTTT	CASSNTGNTEAFF
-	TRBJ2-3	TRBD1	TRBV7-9	TGTGCCAGCAACCCCCCTAGACAGGGGACTGCAGATACGCAGTATTTT	CASNPPRQGTADTQYF
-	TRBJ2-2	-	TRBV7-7	TGTGCCAGCAGCCCAGGGAGGACGGCCGGGGAGCTGTTTTTT	CASSPGRTAGELFF
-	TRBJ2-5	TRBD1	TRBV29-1	TGCAGCGCCAGACAGGGGACGGGGGAGACCCAGTACTTC	CSARQGTGETQYF
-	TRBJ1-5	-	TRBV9	TGTGCCAGCAGCGTGGCCGGCAATCAGCCCCAGCATTTT	CASSVAGNQPQHF
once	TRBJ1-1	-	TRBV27	TGTGCCAGCAGTCCTCGGACGGGCACTGAAGCTTTCTTT	CASSPRTGTEAFF
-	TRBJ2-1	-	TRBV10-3	TGTGCCATCAGAGAAGGCAATGAGCAGTTCTTC	CAIREGNEQFF
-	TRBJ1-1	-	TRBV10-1	TGCGCCAGCAAAGAAAACGCGGACACTGAAGCTTTCTTT	CASKENADTEAFF
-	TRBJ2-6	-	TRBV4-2	TGTGCCAGCAGCCAAGCCGCAGGGGGGTCCCCTGGGGCCAACGTCCTGACTTTC	CASSQAAGGSPGANVLTF
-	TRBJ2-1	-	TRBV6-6	TGTGCCAGCAGGAAAGGGGTCACGGTCACCTACAATGAGCAGTTCTTC	CASRKGVTVTYNEQFF
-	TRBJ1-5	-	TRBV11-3	TGTGCCAGCAGCTTAGACGGATATCAGCCCCAGCATTTT	CASSLDGYQPQHF
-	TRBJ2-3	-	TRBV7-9	TGTGCCAGCAGCTCAGGGTCCACAGATACGCAGTATTTT	CASSSGSTDTQYF
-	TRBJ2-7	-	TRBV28	TGTGCCAGCAGTGCGAACAGGCCCGACACTATCTTC	CASSANRPDTIF
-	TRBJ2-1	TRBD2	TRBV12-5	TGTGCTAGTGGTTCTCCCCCTAGATCGGGTTTAACTAGCGGGAGCACCTACAATGAGCAGTTCTTC	CASGSPPRSGLTSGSTYNEQFF
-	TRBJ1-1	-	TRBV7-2	TGTGCCAGCAGCTTGAGGATGAACACTGAAGCTTTCTTT	CASSLRMNTEAFF
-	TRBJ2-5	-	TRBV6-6	TGTGCCAGCAGACCCCCGGGGGGCGAACAAGAGACCCAGTACTTC	CASRPPGGEQETQYF
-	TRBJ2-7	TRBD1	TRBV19	TGTGCCAGTAGTATCGCCGGGACAGTCTACGAGCAGTACTTC	CASSIAGTVYEQYF
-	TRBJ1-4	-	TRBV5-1	TGCGCCAGCAGCTTACAGGGCCGGTTTGAAAAACTGTTTTTT	CASSLQGRFEKLFF
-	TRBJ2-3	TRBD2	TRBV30	TGTGCCTGGATAAGCGGGAGGGCAGATACGCAGTATTTT	CAWISGRADTQYF
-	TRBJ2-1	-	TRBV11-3	TGTGCCAGCAGCTTAGAGGGCGGCAGCTCCTACAATGAGCAGTTCTTC	CASSLEGGSSYNEQFF